These T cell receptor beta chains were read from a single sample in a study of regulatory T cells in long-lasting Graves disease. TCRdb processed the multiplex PCR reads anew with MiXCR; each CDR3 protein has one entry. The table shows a few hundred thousand distinct CDR3 sequences, with more than 15% occurring only once. The same data also contributed to another study, on T cells in Graves' hyperthyroidism and ophthalmopathy.

Sequencing used peripheral blood mononuclear cells (PBMCs), obtained at new diagnosis, from a patient treated with antithyroid drugs. These receptors were obtained from a woman aged 25 to 39 with Graves disease. CDR3s include the opening cysteine and the closing phenylalanine or tryptophan. A D gene is named only where the DNA matches it firmly. A clone size is listed for some rows: how often the clone was seen (once, few, many), or a class if it is expanded.

J: TRBJ2-7
size: many
V: TRBV6-1
D: NA
DNA: TGTGCCAGCACCAGGCCATCCTACGAGCAGTACTTC
CDR3: CASTRPSYEQYF

J: TRBJ1-3
size: many
V: TRBV6-2/TRBV6-3
D: NA
DNA: TGTGCCAGCAGTTACACCTACAGGTCTGGAAACACCATATATTTT
CDR3: CASSYTYRSGNTIYF

J: TRBJ2-1
size: once
V: TRBV7-3
D: NA
DNA: TGTGCCAGCAGCTTATCCCCGGGAACTTACAATGAGCAGTTCTTC
CDR3: CASSLSPGTYNEQFF

J: TRBJ2-5
size: many
V: TRBV3-1
D: TRBD2
DNA: TGTGCCAGCAGCCAAGAATTAGCGGGGGGCCGGGAGGAGACCCAGTACTTC
CDR3: CASSQELAGGREETQYF

J: TRBJ1-1
size: many
V: TRBV3-1
D: NA
DNA: TGTGCCAGCAGCCAAGAATACACTGAAGCTTTCTTT
CDR3: CASSQEYTEAFF

J: TRBJ1-2
size: NA
V: TRBV10-2
D: TRBD1
DNA: TGCGCCAGCAGTGCATCAGGACAGGGGATGGGTGGCTACACCTTC
CDR3: CASSASGQGMGGYTF

J: TRBJ1-4
size: few
V: TRBV14
D: TRBD1
DNA: TGTGCCAGCGCGCGGAGGGGGCGAGGTGCTAATGAAAAACTGTTTTTT
CDR3: CASARRGRGANEKLFF

J: TRBJ2-5
size: many
V: TRBV5-6
D: NA
DNA: TGTGCCAGCAGTTTCGATAGGGGCCACGAGACCCAGTACTTC
CDR3: CASSFDRGHETQYF

J: TRBJ2-3
size: NA
V: TRBV7-8
D: TRBD2
DNA: TGTGCCAGCAGCCTCTTAGCGGGAGGGCCCACAGATACGCAGTATTTT
CDR3: CASSLLAGGPTDTQYF

J: TRBJ2-1
size: many
V: TRBV11-2
D: TRBD2
DNA: TGTGCCAGCAGTTGGACTAGGGGAGGTGAGCAGTTCTTC
CDR3: CASSWTRGGEQFF

J: TRBJ2-5
size: many
V: TRBV3-1
D: NA
DNA: TGTGCCAGCAGCTCTGGGACTGAGGGAACCCAGTACTTC
CDR3: CASSSGTEGTQYF

J: TRBJ1-5
size: many
V: TRBV12-3/TRBV12-4
D: NA
DNA: TGTGCCAGCAGTTTAGGACCTCGCCTAGGGAGTCAGCCCCAGCATTTT
CDR3: CASSLGPRLGSQPQHF

J: TRBJ1-1
size: NA
V: TRBV6-4
D: TRBD1
DNA: TGTGCCAGCAGGAAGACAGGGAGCAACACTGAAGCTTTCTTT
CDR3: CASRKTGSNTEAFF

J: TRBJ1-5
size: few
V: TRBV19
D: NA
DNA: TGTGCCAGTAGTACAACAATCGAAGGGAATCAGCCCCAGCATTTT
CDR3: CASSTTIEGNQPQHF

J: TRBJ1-3
size: many
V: TRBV11-2
D: NA
DNA: TGTGCCAGCAGCGGAGCGGTACGGCTCGGACCTGGAAACACCATATATTTT
CDR3: CASSGAVRLGPGNTIYF

J: TRBJ2-1
size: NA
V: TRBV6-5
D: NA
DNA: TGTGCCAGCAGTTACTCGAGAGTAGCCCCGAGAGGCAGTGAGCAGTTCTTC
CDR3: CASSYSRVAPRGSEQFF

J: TRBJ1-2
size: many
V: TRBV11-2
D: TRBD1
DNA: TGTGCCAGCAGACCGGACAGGGTAAACTATGGCTACACCTTC
CDR3: CASRPDRVNYGYTF

J: TRBJ1-2
size: many
V: TRBV20-1
D: NA
DNA: TGCAGTGCTAGCGTATTGCAGCTTAACTATGGCTACACCTTC
CDR3: CSASVLQLNYGYTF

J: TRBJ2-7
size: many
V: TRBV6-9
D: NA
DNA: TGTGCCAGCAGTTTCCTGGAGGGGGCCTACGAGCAGTACTTC
CDR3: CASSFLEGAYEQYF

J: TRBJ2-1
size: medium-sized
V: TRBV7-2
D: NA
DNA: TGTGCCAGCAGCTTAGGGGCGGGGAGCTCCTACAATGAGCAGTTCTTC
CDR3: CASSLGAGSSYNEQFF

J: TRBJ1-1
size: many
V: TRBV11-2
D: NA
DNA: TGTGCCAGCAGCTTTGGGCTGGCGAACACTGAAGCTTTCTTT
CDR3: CASSFGLANTEAFF

J: TRBJ1-6
size: NA
V: TRBV24-1
D: TRBD1
DNA: TGTGCCACCAGTGAGGAATGGACAGGGCTAATTCGGGCCCTCCACTTT
CDR3: CATSEEWTGLIRALHF

J: TRBJ2-3
size: many
V: TRBV7-2
D: NA
DNA: TGTGCCAGCAGCGACGGTGTGGGGGGCAGCACAGATACGCAGTATTTT
CDR3: CASSDGVGGSTDTQYF

J: TRBJ1-2
size: many
V: TRBV12-3/TRBV12-4
D: TRBD1
DNA: TGTGCCAGCAGCTCCCCCGGAGGGGTAACAGGGGTATATGGCTACACCTTC
CDR3: CASSSPGGVTGVYGYTF

J: TRBJ2-2
size: many
V: TRBV7-9
D: NA
DNA: TGTGCCAGCAGCTCGACAGGACAGAACACCGGGGAGCTGTTTTTT
CDR3: CASSSTGQNTGELFF